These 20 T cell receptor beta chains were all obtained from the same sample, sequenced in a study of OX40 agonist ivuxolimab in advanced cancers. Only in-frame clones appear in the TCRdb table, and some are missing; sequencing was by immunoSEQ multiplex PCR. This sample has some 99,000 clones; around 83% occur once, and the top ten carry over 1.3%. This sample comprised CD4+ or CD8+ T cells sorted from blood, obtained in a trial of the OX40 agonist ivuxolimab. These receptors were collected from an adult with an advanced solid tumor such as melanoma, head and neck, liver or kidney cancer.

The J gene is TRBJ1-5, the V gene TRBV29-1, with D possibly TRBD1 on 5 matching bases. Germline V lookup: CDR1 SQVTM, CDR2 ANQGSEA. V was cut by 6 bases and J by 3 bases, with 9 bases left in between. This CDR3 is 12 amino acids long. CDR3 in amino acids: CSVRDFNQPQHF. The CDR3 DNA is TGCAGCGTACGGGACTTCAATCAGCCCCAGCATTTT.

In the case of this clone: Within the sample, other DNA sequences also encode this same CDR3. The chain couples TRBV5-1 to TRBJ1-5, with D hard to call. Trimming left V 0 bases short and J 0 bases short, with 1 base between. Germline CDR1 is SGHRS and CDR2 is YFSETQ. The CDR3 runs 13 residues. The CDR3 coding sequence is TGCGCCAGCAGCTTGGGTAGCAATCAGCCCCAGCATTTT. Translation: CASSLGSNQPQHF.

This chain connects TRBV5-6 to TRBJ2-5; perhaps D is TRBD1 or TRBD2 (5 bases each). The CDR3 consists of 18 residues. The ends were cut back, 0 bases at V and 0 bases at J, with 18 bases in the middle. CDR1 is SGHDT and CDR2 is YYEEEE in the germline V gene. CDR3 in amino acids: CASSLVGPGSADQETQYF. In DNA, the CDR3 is TGTGCCAGCAGCTTGGTGGGACCTGGGTCAGCGGACCAAGAGACCCAGTACTTC.

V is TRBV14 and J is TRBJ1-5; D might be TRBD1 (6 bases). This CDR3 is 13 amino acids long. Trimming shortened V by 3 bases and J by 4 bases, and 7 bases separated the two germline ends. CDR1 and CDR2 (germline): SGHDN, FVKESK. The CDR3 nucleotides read TGTGCCAGCAGCCAGACAGGTAATCAGCCCCAGCATTTT. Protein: CASSQTGNQPQHF.

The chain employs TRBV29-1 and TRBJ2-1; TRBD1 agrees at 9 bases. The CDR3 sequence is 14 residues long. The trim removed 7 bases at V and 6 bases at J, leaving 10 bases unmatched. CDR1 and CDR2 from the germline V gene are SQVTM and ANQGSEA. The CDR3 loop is CSARNRGQGNEQFF. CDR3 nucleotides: TGCAGCGCTCGGAATCGGGGACAGGGCAATGAGCAGTTCTTC.

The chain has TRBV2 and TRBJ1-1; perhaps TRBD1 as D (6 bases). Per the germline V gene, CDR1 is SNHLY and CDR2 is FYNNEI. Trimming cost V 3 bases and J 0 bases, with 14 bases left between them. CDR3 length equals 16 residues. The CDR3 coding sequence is TGTGCCAGCAGTGATACCAGGGGACGGATGAACACTGAAGCTTTCTTT. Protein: CASSDTRGRMNTEAFF.

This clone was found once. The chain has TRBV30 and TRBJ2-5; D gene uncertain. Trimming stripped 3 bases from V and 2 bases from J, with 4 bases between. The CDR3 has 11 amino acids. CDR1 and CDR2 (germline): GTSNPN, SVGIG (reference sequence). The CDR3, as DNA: TGTGCCTGGAGAGTTCAAGAGACCCAGTACTTC. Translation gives CAWRVQETQYF.

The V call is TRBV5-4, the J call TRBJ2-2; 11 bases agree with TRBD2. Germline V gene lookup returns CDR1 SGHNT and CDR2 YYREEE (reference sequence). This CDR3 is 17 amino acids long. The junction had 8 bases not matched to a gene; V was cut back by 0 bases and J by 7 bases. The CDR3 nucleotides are TGTGCCAGCAGCTTGGGACTAGCGGGAAGCGCGGGCGGGGAGCTGTTTTTT. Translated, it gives CASSLGLAGSAGGELFF.

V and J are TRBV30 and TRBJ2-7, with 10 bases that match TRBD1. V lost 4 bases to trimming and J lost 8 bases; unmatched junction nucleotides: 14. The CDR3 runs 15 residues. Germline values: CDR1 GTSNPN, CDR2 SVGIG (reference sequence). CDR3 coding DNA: TGTGCCTGGAATTTGGGACAGGGGCCCTTTGACAAGCAGTACTTC. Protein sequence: CAWNLGQGPFDKQYF.

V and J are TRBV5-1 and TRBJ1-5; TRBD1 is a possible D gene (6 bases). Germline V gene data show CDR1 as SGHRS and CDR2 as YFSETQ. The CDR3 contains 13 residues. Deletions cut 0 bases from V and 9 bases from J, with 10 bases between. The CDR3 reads CASSLGGQPPQHF. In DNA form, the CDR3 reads TGCGCCAGCAGCTTGGGGGGACAACCGCCCCAGCATTTT.

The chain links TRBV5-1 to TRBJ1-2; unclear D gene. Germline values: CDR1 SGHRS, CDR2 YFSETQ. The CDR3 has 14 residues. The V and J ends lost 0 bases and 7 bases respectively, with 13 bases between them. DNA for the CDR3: TGCGCCAGCAGCTTGGGTCCGGGGTTGGGTGGCTACACCTTC. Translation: CASSLGPGLGGYTF. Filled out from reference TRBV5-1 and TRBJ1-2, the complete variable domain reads KAGVTQTPRYLIKTRGQQVTLSCSPISGHRSVSWYQQTPGQGLQFLFEYFSETQRNKGNFPGRFSGRQFSNSRSEMNVSTLELGDSALYLCASSLGPGLGGYTFGSGTRLTVV.

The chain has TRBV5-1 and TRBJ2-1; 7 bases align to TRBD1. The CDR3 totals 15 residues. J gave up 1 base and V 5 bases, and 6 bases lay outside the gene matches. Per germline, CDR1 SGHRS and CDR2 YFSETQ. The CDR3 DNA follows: TGCGCCAGCAGTTCTACAGGGGATTCCTACAATGAGCAGTTCTTC. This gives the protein CASSSTGDSYNEQFF.

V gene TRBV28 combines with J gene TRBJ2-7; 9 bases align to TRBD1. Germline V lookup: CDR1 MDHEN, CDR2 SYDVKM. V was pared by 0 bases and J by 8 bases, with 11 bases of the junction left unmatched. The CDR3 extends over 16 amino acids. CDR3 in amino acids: CASSLWLGQGILKQYF. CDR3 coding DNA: TGTGCCAGCAGTTTATGGCTGGGACAGGGCATCTTGAAGCAGTACTTC. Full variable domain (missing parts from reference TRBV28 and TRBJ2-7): DVKVTQSSRYLVKRTGEKVFLECVQDMDHENMFWYRQDPGLGLRLIYFSYDVKMKEKGDIPEGYSVSREKKERFSLILESASTNQTSMYLCASSLWLGQGILKQYFGPGTRLTVT.

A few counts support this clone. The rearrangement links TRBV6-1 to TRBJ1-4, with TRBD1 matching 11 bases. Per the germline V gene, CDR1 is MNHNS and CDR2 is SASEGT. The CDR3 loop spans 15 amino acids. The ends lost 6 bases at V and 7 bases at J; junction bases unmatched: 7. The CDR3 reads CASSTGGQGAEKLFF. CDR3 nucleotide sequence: TGTGCCAGCAGCACCGGAGGACAGGGGGCTGAAAAACTGTTTTTT.

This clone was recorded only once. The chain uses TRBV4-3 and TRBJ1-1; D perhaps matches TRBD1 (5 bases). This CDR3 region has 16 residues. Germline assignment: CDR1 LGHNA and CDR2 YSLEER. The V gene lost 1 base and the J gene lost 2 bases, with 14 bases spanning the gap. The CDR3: CASSQVGGRDNTEAFF. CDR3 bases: TGCGCCAGCAGCCAAGTGGGTGGCAGGGATAACACTGAAGCTTTCTTT.

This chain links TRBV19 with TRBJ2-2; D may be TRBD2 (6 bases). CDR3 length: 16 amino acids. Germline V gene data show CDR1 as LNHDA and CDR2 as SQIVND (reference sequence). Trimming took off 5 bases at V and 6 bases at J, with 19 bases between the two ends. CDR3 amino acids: CASSVRGTGVSGELFF. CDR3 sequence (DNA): TGTGCCAGTAGTGTTCGTGGGACGGGAGTCTCCGGGGAGCTGTTTTTT.

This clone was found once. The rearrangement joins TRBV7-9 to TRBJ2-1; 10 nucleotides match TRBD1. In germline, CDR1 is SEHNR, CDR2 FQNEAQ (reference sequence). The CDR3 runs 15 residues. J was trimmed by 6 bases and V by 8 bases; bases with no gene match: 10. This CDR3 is CASGITGQGPNEQFF. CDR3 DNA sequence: TGTGCCAGCGGGATCACGGGACAGGGGCCCAATGAGCAGTTCTTC.

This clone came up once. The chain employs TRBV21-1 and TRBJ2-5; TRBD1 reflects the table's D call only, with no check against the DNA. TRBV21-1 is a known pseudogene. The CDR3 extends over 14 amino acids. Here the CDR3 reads CASSQSPGQETQYF. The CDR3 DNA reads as TGTGCCAGCAGTCAAAGTCCAGGGCAAGAGACCCAGTACTTC.

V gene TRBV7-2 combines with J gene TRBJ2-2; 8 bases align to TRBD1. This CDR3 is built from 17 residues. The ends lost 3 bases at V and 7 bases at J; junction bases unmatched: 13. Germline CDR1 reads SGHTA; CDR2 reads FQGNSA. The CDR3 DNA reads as TGTGCCAGCAGCTTCACACCGGCAGGACAGGGTAGCGGGGAGCTGTTTTTT. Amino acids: CASSFTPAGQGSGELFF. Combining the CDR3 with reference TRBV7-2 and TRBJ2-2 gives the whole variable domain GAGVSQSPSNKVTEKGKDVELRCDPISGHTALYWYRQSLGQGLEFLIYFQGNSAPDKSGLPSDRFSAERTGGSVSTLTIQRTQQEDSAVYLCASSFTPAGQGSGELFFGEGSRLTVL.

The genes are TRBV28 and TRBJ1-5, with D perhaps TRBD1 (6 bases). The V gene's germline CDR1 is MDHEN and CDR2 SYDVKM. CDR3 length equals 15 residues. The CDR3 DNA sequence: TGTGGCACCAGCTTCCAACTCGGACAGTATCAGCCCCAGCATTTT. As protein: CGTSFQLGQYQPQHF.